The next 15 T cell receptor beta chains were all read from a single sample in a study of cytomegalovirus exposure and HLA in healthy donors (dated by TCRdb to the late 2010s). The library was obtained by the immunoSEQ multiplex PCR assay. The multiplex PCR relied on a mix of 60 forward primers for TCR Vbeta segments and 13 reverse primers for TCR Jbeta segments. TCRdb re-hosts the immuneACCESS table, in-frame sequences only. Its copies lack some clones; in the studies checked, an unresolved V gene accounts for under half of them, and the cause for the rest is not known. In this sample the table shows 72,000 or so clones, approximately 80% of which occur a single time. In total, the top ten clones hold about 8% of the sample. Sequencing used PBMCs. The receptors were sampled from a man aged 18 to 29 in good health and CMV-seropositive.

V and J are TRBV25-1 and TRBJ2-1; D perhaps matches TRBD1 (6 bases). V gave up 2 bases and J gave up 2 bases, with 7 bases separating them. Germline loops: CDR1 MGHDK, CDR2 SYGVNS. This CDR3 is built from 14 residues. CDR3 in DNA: TGTGCCAGCAGTGAAGGGGACACCTACAATGAGCAGTTCTTC. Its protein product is CASSEGDTYNEQFF.

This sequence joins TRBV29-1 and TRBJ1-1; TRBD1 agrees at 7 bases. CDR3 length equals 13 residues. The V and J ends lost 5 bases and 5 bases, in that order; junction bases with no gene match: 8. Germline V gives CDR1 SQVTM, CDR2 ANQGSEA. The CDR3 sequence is CSVKQGLGTEAFF. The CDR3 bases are TGCAGCGTTAAACAGGGGTTGGGGACTGAAGCTTTCTTT.

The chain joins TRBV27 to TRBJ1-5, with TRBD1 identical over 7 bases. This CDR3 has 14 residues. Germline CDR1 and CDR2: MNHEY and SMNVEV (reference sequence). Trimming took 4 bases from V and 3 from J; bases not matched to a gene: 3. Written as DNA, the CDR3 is TGTGCCAGCAGTTCGGGACAGACCAATCAGCCCCAGCATTTT. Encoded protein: CASSSGQTNQPQHF.

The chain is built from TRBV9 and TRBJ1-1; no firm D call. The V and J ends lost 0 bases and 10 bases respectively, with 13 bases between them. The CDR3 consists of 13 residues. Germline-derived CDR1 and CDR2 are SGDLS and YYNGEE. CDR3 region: CASSVVTAERAFF. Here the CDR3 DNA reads TGTGCCAGCAGCGTAGTAACGGCGGAAAGAGCTTTCTTT.

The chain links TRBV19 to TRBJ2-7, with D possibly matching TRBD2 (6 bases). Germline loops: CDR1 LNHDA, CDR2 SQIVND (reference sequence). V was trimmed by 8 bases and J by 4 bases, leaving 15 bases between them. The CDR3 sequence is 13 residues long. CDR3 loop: CASAPPGAYEQYF. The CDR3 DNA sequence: TGTGCCAGTGCCCCCCCGGGAGCTTACGAGCAGTACTTC.

In nucleotides, the CDR3 is TGTGCCAGCAGCTCTAACGGGTACAATGAGCAGTTCTTC. Translating it yields CASSSNGYNEQFF. The gene calls are TRBV11-1 and TRBJ2-1; D remains unclear. V was shortened by 4 bases and J by 4 bases, with 8 bases between the two germline ends. This CDR3 has 13 amino acids. Germline CDR1 and CDR2: SGHAT and FQDESV (reference sequence).

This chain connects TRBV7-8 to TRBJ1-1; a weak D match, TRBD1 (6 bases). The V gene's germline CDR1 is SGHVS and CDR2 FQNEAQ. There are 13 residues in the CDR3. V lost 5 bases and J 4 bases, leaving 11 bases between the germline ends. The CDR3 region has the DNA TGTGCCAGCAGCCGAGAGGGGGTCACTGAAGCTTTCTTT. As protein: CASSREGVTEAFF. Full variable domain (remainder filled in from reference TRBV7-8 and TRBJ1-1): GAGVSQSPRYKVAKRGQDVALRCDPISGHVSLFWYQQALGQGPEFLTYFQNEAQLDKSGLPSDRFFAERPEGSVSTLKIQRTQQEDSAVYLCASSREGVTEAFFGQGTRLTVV.

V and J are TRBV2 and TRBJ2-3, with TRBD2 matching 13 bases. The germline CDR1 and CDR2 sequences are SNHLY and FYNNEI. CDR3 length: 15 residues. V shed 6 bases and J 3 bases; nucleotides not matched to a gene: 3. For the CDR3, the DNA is TGTGCCAGCAGGATGGGACTAGCGGGGACAGATACGCAGTATTTT. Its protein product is CASRMGLAGTDTQYF.

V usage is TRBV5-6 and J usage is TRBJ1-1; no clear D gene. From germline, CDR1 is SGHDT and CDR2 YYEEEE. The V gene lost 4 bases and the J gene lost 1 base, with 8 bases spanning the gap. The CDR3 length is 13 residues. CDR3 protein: CASSLYRNTEAFF. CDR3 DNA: TGTGCCAGCAGCCTCTACAGGAACACTGAAGCTTTCTTT.

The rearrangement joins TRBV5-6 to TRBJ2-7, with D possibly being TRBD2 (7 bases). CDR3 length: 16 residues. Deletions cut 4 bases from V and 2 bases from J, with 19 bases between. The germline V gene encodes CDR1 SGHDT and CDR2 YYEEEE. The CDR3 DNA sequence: TGTGCCAGCAGCCCGGAGGGGGGGAAGGGCACCTACGAGCAGTACTTC. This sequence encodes CASSPEGGKGTYEQYF.

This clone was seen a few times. CDR3: CATSRARADTEAFF. The CDR3, as DNA: TGTGCCACCAGCAGGGCCAGGGCGGACACTGAAGCTTTCTTT. The chain links TRBV15 to TRBJ1-1; TRBD1 is a possible D gene (5 bases). V was trimmed by 3 bases and J by 3 bases, leaving 11 bases between them. Germline values: CDR1 LNHNV, CDR2 YYDKDF (reference sequence). CDR3 size: 14 residues.

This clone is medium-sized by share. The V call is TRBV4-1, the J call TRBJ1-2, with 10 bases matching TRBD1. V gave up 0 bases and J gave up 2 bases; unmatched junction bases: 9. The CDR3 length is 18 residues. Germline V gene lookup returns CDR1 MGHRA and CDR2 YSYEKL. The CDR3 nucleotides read TGCGCCAGCAGCCAAGAGGGGGACAGGGGACCATTAAACTATGGCTACACCTTC. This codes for CASSQEGDRGPLNYGYTF.

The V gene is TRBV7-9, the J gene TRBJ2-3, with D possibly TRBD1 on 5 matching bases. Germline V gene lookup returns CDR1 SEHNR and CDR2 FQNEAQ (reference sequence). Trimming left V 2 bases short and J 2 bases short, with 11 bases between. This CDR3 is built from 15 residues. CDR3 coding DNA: TGTGCCAGCAGCTTATCAACAGGATTCACAGATACGCAGTATTTT. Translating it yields CASSLSTGFTDTQYF.

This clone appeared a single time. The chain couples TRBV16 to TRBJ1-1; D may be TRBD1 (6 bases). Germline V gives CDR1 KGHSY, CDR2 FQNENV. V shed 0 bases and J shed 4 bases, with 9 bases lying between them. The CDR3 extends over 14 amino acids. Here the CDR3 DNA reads TGTGCCAGCAGCCAATCCCTGACAGGCACTGAAGCTTTCTTT. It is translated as CASSQSLTGTEAFF.

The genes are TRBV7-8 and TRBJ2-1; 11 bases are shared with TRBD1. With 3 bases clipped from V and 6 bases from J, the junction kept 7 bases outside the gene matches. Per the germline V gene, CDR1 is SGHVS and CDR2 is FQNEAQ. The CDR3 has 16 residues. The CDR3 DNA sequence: TGTGCCAGCAGCTTTGGACCGGGACAGGGGGTCAATGAGCAGTTCTTC. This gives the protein CASSFGPGQGVNEQFF. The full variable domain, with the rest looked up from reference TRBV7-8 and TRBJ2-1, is GAGVSQSPRYKVAKRGQDVALRCDPISGHVSLFWYQQALGQGPEFLTYFQNEAQLDKSGLPSDRFFAERPEGSVSTLKIQRTQQEDSAVYLCASSFGPGQGVNEQFFGPGTRLTVL.